A selection of T cell receptor beta chains follows, all from one sample in a study of blood T cell repertoires in COVID-19. Only in-frame clones appear in the TCRdb table, and some are missing; sequencing was by immunoSEQ multiplex PCR. This repertoire shows 45,000 to 55,000 clones, around 90% found once; its top ten account for 10% to 15%. Sequencing input: peripheral blood. These receptors all stem from a man older than 75 with acute or convalescent COVID-19. CDR3s include the opening cysteine and the closing phenylalanine or tryptophan.

j_call | v_call | cdr3_aa
TRBJ2-1 | TRBV24-1 | CATSDLAPRTGSLDEQFF
TRBJ2-3 | TRBV19 | CASSHPTTSGGTDTQYF
TRBJ2-6 | TRBV19 | CASSIGGSGSGANVLTF
TRBJ1-2 | TRBV7-2 | CASSFMGQGDGYTF
TRBJ2-7 | TRBV28 | CASRGDTKQYF
TRBJ1-2 | TRBV19 | CATKFPGQVYGYTF
TRBJ2-3 | TRBV6-1 | CASSEVGPRDTQYF
TRBJ1-2 | TRBV7-9 | CASSSLQGDYGYTF
TRBJ2-7 | TRBV27 | CASSFLSGETLSYEQYF
TRBJ2-3 | TRBV5-8 | CASGGGHVLLDTQYF
TRBJ2-1 | TRBV19 | CASSVQDTMSQFF
TRBJ1-2 | TRBV5-1 | CASSPAGTEYGYTF
TRBJ1-2 | TRBV5-1 | CASSSRTGYYGYTF
TRBJ2-2 | TRBV6-4 | CASSTWTSGNTGELFF